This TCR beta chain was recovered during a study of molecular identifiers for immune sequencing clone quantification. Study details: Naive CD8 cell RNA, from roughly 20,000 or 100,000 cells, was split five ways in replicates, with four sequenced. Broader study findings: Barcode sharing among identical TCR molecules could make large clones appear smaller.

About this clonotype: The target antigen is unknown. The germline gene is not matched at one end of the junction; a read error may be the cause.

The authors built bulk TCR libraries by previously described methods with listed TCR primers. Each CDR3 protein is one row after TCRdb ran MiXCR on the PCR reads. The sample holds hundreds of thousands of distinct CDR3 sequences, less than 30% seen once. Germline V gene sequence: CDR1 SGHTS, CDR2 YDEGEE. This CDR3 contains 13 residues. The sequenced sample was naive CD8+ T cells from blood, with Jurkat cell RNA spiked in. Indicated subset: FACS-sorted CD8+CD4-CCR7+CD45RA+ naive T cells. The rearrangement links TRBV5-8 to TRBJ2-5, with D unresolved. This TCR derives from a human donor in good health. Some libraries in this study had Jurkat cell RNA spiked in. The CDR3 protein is CASSLGNQDTQYF. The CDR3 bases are TGTGCCAGCTCTCTTGGTAACCAAGACACCCAGTACTTT.